This record covers a single TCR beta chain. This clonotype has a count of ten or more. It has no known antigen specificity. One base away there is no much larger clone; base qualities are not given. In light of the paper, this sample's treatment or condition label describes: live attenuated yellow fever vaccine strain. PBMCs were isolated from peripheral blood using a standard Ficoll-Paque protocol. CD4 and CD8 T-cell fractions were isolated with Dynabeads CD4 and CD8 positive selection kits. TriZol was used to extract RNA from bulk PBMCs, CD4 and CD8 fractions, and dextramer-positive and dextramer-negative fractions. The data are from a study of T cells after yellow fever vaccination (dated by TCRdb to the late 2010s). Context from the whole study: The SMART-Seq v4 Ultra Low Input RNA kit was used to prepare libraries from fractions with low cell numbers. To follow T-cell clones before and after both primary and booster YFV17D yellow fever vaccination, bulk TCR alpha and beta repertoires underwent longitudinal sequencing. Two healthy male donors, one aged 18 to 30 and one aged 30 to 39 years, were included in the cohort. Blood was collected at multiple timepoints before and after primary and secondary immunization, and bulk PBMC replicates and cell subsets were isolated.

The cysteine opens and the phenylalanine closes a CDR3 of 15 amino acids. The kept DNA is CDR3 alone, 45 bases in frame from the first base. Here V drops 5 bases and J drops 4 bases, and the junction holds 6 bases not matched to any gene. Taken from the germline V gene, the CDR1 and CDR2 loops are SGHTA and FQGTGA. Broad study findings and their caveats: The secondary T-cell response was found to be weaker but faster than the primary response, with a peak reached on day 5 rather than on day 15. Because abundant contaminating clonotypes from the bulk population could be contained in FACS-sorted repertoires, computational filtering was required. After the booster, most of the clones that had expanded following primary vaccination were detected again (about 95% of CD4 and around 90% of CD8), which suggests that memory was broadly maintained. A small fraction of clonotypes appeared in both the CD4 and CD8 compartments, likely as a result of convergent recombination. Because only a couple of donors were included in the study, the extent to which the findings can be generalized is limited.

Sequenced using an Illumina NovaSeq 6000. TCR cDNA was synthesized by 5'RACE template switching, which introduced a universal primer site and unique molecular identifiers. Priming of cDNA synthesis was performed from both the TCR alpha and TCR beta constant segments. Library amplification used two PCR steps, and the second PCR step added sample barcodes and sequencing adapters. Sequencing of libraries was performed on Illumina HiSeq 2500 (2x100 bp) or NovaSeq (2x150 bp). Per the source publication's procedure: MIGEC was used to demultiplex reads and collapse the reads into UMI consensus sequences, and MiXCR was used for V(D)J alignment. Vaccine-responding clonotypes were identified with edgeR using replicate PBMC samples, with FDR below 0.01 and a log2 fold change above 5 up to day 15 being required. Bulk clonotypes were assigned CD4 or CD8 identity according to which sequenced CD4 or CD8 repertoire held them at higher abundance. In TCRdb, the public reads were trimmed at Q25 with fastp and aligned with MiXCR, with productive beta chains retained. One record per CDR3 amino acid sequence lists the most common genes and DNA. The V and J calls and clone size come from TCRdb's table, not from the authors' own analysis. Here the sample has some 320,000 distinct CDR3 sequences; 7.5% to 9% occur a single time. 3% to 4% of the sample lies in the top ten.

The V and J segments used are TRBV7-3 and TRBJ2-2; the junction holds 8 bases that match TRBD1. This TCR came from a man aged 18 to 29 who received the YFV17D yellow fever vaccine. The sample here was CD4+ T cells sorted from PBMCs, taken 5 days after the yellow fever booster vaccination. The CDR3 is CASSAGQGTTGELFF. The DNA reads TGTGCCAGCAGCGCCGGACAGGGTACCACCGGGGAGCTGTTTTTT.